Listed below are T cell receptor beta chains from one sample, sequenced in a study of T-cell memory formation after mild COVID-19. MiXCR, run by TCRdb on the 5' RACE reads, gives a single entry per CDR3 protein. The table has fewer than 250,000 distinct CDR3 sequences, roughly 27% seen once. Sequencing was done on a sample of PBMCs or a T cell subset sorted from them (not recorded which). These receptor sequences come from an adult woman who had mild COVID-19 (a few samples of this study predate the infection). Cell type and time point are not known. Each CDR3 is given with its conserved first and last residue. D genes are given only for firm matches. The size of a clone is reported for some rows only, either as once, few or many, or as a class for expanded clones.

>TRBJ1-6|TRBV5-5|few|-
TGTGCCAGCAGCGACATCCCTGGGGTTCGGTCACCCCTCCACTTT
CASSDIPGVRSPLHF
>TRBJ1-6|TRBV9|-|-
TGTGCCAGCAACCAGGGTGGTGGGAATTCACCCCTCCACTTT
CASNQGGGNSPLHF
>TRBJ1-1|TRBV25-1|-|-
TGTGCCAGCAGTCATCAGAACACTGAAGCTTTCTTT
CASSHQNTEAFF
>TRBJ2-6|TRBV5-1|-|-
TGCGCCAGCAGCCGAGACCACTCTACTTGGGCCTCTGGGGCCAACGTCCTGACTTTC
CASSRDHSTWASGANVLTF
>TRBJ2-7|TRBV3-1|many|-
TGTGCCAGCAGCCAAGGATACGAGCAGTACTTC
CASSQGYEQYF
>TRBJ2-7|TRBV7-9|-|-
TGTGCCAGCAGCTCCTCACAGGGCCCGAGCTCCTACGAGCAGTACTTC
CASSSSQGPSSYEQYF
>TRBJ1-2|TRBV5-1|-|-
TGCGCCAGCAGCTTGGGTTCGGGCTTCTATGGCTACACCTTC
CASSLGSGFYGYTF
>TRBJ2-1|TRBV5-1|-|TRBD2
TGCGCCAGCAGCTGGACTAGCGGGGGGGCCGTTTATGAGCAGTTCTTC
CASSWTSGGAVYEQFF
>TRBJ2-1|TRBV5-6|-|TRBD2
TGTGCCAGCAGCCCGGGACTAGCGGGGACCAGAGCCAATGAGCAGTTCTTC
CASSPGLAGTRANEQFF
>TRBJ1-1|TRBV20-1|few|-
TGCAGTGCTAGAGATCTGGGGGGCGGGACTGAAGCTTTCTTT
CSARDLGGGTEAFF
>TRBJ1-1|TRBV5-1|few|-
TGCGCCAGCAGCTTCATTGGGGGCGTGGACACTGAAGCTTTCTTT
CASSFIGGVDTEAFF
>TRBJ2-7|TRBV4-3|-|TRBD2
TGCGCCAGCAGCCAAGAGATGGCTAGCGGATCGTCCTACGAGCAGTACTTC
CASSQEMASGSSYEQYF
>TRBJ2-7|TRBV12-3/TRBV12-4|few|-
TGTGCCAGCAAGACCAGGGGGCCGGGCGGGAGGATCTACGAGAAGCAGTACTTC
CASKTRGPGGRIYEKQYF
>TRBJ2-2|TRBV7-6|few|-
TGTGCCAGCAGCCTTGACACCTTTAACACCGGGGAGCTGTTTTTT
CASSLDTFNTGELFF
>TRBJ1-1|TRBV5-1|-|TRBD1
TGCGCCAGCAGCCTGACGACAGGGGAGAACACTGAAGCTTTCTTT
CASSLTTGENTEAFF
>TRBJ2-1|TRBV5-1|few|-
TGCGCCAGCAGCTTGGGGTCAGGGGCCTATTTACAGTTCTTC
CASSLGSGAYLQFF
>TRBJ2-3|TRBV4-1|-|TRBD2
TGCGCCAGCAGCCAGCGGGGGGGCAAGACAGATACGCAGTATTTT
CASSQRGGKTDTQYF
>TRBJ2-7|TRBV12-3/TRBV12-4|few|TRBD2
TGTGCCAGCAGGGAGCGGGAGGGCCCCTACGAGCAGTACTTC
CASREREGPYEQYF
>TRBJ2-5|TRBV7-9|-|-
TGTGCCAGCAGCCCTGTGGGGGCGGCAGGGGAGAAGACCCAGTACTTC
CASSPVGAAGEKTQYF
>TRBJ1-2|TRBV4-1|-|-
TGCGCCAGCAGCAATCCTCTGACCGCCATCAATAACTATGGCTACACCTTC
CASSNPLTAINNYGYTF
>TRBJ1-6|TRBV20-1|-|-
TGCAGTGCTTTCGACAGGACTAATTCACCCCTCCACTTT
CSAFDRTNSPLHF
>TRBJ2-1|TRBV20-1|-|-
TGCAGTGCGAACAGGGAACACAATGAGCAGTTCTTC
CSANREHNEQFF
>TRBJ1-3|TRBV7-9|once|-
TGTGCCATCAGTCTAGCGGCCTCTGGAAACACCATATATTTT
CAISLAASGNTIYF
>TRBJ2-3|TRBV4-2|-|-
TGTGCCAGCAGCCCAGAAACCGGGGGCGCAGCAGATACGCAGTATTTT
CASSPETGGAADTQYF
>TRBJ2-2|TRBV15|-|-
TGTGCCACCAGCATAGGTCGGTGGGCGAACACCGGGGAGCTGTTTTTT
CATSIGRWANTGELFF
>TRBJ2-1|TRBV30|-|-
TGTGCCTGGAGTTCGATAGTTTTGGGAAACAATGAGCAGTTCTTC
CAWSSIVLGNNEQFF
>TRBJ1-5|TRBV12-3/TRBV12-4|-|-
TGTGCCAGCAGCCCTTGGGGGGGGGGGAGCAATCAGCCCCAGCATTTT
CASSPWGGGSNQPQHF
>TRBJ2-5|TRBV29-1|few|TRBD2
TGCAGCGTTGCCCCGGGACTAGGGGCGGCCCAGTACTTC
CSVAPGLGAAQYF
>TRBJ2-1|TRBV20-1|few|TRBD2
TGCAGTGCTAGAGATTTGAGCGGGAGTTATGAGCAGTTCTTC
CSARDLSGSYEQFF
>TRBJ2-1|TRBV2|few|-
TGTGCCAGCAGTGTGGAGTCATATGAGCAGTTCTTC
CASSVESYEQFF
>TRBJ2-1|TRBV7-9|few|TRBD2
TGTGCCAGCAGCTCAAGCGGGGGAGGGATCTTC
CASSSSGGGIF
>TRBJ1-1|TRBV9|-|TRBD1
TGTGCCAGCAGCGTAGCCCCAAGCCACCGGGACAGGGCTTTCTTT
CASSVAPSHRDRAFF
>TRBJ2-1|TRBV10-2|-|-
TGCGCCAGCAGTGATTTAGGGGGGCCGTACAATGAGCAGTTCTTC
CASSDLGGPYNEQFF